The 26 T cell receptor beta chains below were found in one sample sequenced in a study of kidney transplant recipient with SARS-CoV-2 infection. MiXCR, run by TCRdb on the reads, gives a single entry per CDR3 protein. The table has 200,000 to 300,000 distinct CDR3 sequences, 29% seen once. Sequencing used a blood sample, obtained at baseline and on roughly day 120 from a kidney transplant recipient. The receptor set was obtained from a male patient between 25 and 39 years old who had COVID-19 and was a kidney transplant recipient. Certain T cells may be donor cells from the graft.

The table lists this clonotype with a few counts. The CDR3 DNA reads as TGCGCCAGCAGGAGACAGGGAGCGCAGTATTTT. It codes for CASRRQGAQYF. This chain connects TRBV10-2 to TRBJ2-3, with 7 bases that match TRBD1. CDR1 and CDR2 (germline): WSHSY, SAAADI. Trimming at V came to 6 bases and at J to 10 bases, leaving 4 bases not matched to a gene. The CDR3 consists of 11 residues.

Many counts were recorded for this clonotype. The J gene is TRBJ1-2, the V gene TRBV5-5, with D unclear. Trimming took off 7 bases at V and 4 bases at J, with 23 bases between the two ends. The CDR3 runs to 16 residues. Germline lookup yields CDR1 SGHKS and CDR2 YYEKEE (reference sequence). The CDR3 loop reads CASVTFVSRKTYGYTF. The CDR3 DNA reads as TGTGCCAGCGTGACATTTGTCTCGCGAAAGACCTATGGCTACACCTTC.

The chain combines TRBV12-3 or TRBV12-4 with TRBJ2-3, with 8 bases fitting TRBD2. V trimming: 5 bases; J trimming: 6 bases; junction bases outside the gene matches: 7. The CDR3 covers 14 residues. The CDR3: CASSPSGTRDTQYF. The DNA for the CDR3 is TGTGCCAGCAGTCCCTCCGGGACTAGGGATACGCAGTATTTT.

The sample holds many counts of this clonotype. The chain carries TRBV19 and TRBJ2-6; TRBD1 agrees at 10 bases. From germline, CDR1 is LNHDA and CDR2 SQIVND (reference sequence). The ends lost 4 bases at V and 0 bases at J; junction bases unmatched: 6. The length of the CDR3 is 18 residues. CDR3 amino acids: CASSRVGTGVSGANVLTF. CDR3 DNA sequence: TGTGCCAGTAGTAGAGTCGGGACAGGGGTCTCTGGGGCCAACGTCCTGACTTTC.

In this sample, this clonotype turned up once. An end of the junction does not agree with germline; a read error may underlie this. The V and J genes are TRBV14 and TRBJ2-5, with a weak D call TRBD2 (5 bases). The CDR3 totals 11 residues. The germline V gene encodes CDR1 SGHDN and CDR2 FVKESK. Here the CDR3 DNA reads TGTACCAGCAGCCGAGGGCACCACATTTACTTC. This translates into CTSSRGHHIYF.

Note on this clonotype: A clone one base away is much larger, so this may be a read error. The chain has TRBV24-1 and TRBJ2-2; D is unclear. The CDR3 runs to 11 residues. CDR1 and CDR2 (germline): KGHDR, SFDVKD. The CDR3 region has the DNA TGTGCCGCCAGTGAGTTTGGGGAGCTGTTTTTT. This gives the protein CAASEFGELFF.

About this clonotype itself: A much larger clone differs from this one at a single base, so this may be a read error. The rearrangement joins TRBV20-1 to TRBJ1-5; D gene unclear. Germline V gene data show CDR1 as DFQATT and CDR2 as SNEGSKA (reference sequence). This CDR3 has 12 amino acids. CDR3 amino acids: CGVTESNQPQHF. The CDR3 nucleotides read TGCGGTGTGACTGAGAGCAATCAGCCCCAGCATTTT.

J is TRBJ1-2 and V is TRBV18, with a tentative D call TRBD1 (5 bases). The CDR3 is 13 residues long. Between the trimmed V and J ends, which lost 2 bases and 10 bases, there was a span of 14 bases. The germline CDR1 and CDR2 sequences are KGHSH and LQKENI. The CDR3 is CASSPMGGKDYTF. The CDR3 bases are TGTGCCAGCTCACCAATGGGGGGAAAAGACTACACCTTC.

This clonotype occurred many times. The J gene is TRBJ1-6, the V gene TRBV20-1; D gene uncertain. The CDR3 extends over 14 amino acids. Trimming took off 6 bases at V and 7 bases at J, with 16 bases between the two ends. CDR1 DFQATT and CDR2 SNEGSKA come from the germline V gene (reference sequence). The CDR3 sequence is CSAQTLSMNSPLHF. The CDR3, as DNA: TGCAGTGCCCAGACGCTGAGCATGAATTCACCCCTCCACTTT.

This clonotype was seen ten or more times. The rearrangement uses TRBV11-1 and TRBJ2-6; 9 bases are shared with TRBD1. CDR3 size: 16 residues. The germline CDR1 and CDR2 sequences are SGHAT and FQDESV (reference sequence). Losses at the gene ends were 1 base for V and 3 bases for J; bases not matched to a gene: 1. This CDR3 reads CASSLDRGHGANVLTF. In nucleotides, the CDR3 is TGTGCCAGCAGCTTAGACAGGGGGCATGGGGCCAACGTCCTGACTTTC.

This clonotype was seen repeatedly, ten times or more. The V call is TRBV11-2, the J call TRBJ2-3; weak D call: TRBD2 (6 bases). Per germline, CDR1 SGHAT and CDR2 FQNNGV. Trimming took off 6 bases at V and 0 bases at J, with 10 bases between the two ends. The CDR3 spans 14 residues. CDR3 in amino acids: CASRPGLSTDTQYF. The CDR3 DNA is TGTGCCAGCAGGCCGGGACTTAGCACAGATACGCAGTATTTT.

The table lists this clonotype with many counts. J is TRBJ2-7 and V is TRBV9; 8 positions match TRBD2. Trimming cost V 4 bases and J 2 bases; bases outside gene matches: 8. The CDR3 has 15 residues. Germline V gives CDR1 SGDLS, CDR2 YYNGEE. CDR3 nucleotides: TGTGCCAGCAGCTACGGACTAGCAGGAGCCTACGAGCAGTACTTC. This codes for CASSYGLAGAYEQYF.

This clonotype was recorded at least ten times. The chain employs TRBV6-5 and TRBJ2-7; D is perhaps TRBD1 or TRBD2 (5 bases each). Germline V CDR1 and CDR2: MNHEY, SVGAGI. This CDR3 is 15 amino acids long. Trimming removed 0 bases from V and 1 base from J, with 10 bases in between. Here the CDR3 DNA reads TGTGCCAGCAGTTACTCGGCTGGGGGTTCCTACGAGCAGTACTTC. It encodes CASSYSAGGSYEQYF.

About this clonotype: Being one base from a much bigger clone, this may be a read error. Because the CDR3 is missing its conserved closing phenylalanine or tryptophan, this is likely a read error. The chain couples TRBV7-6 to TRBJ2-2; D possibly matches TRBD1 or TRBD2 (5 bases each). Looked up from germline, CDR1 is SGHVS and CDR2 is FNYEAQ. Trimming took off 1 base at V and 0 bases at J, with 9 bases between the two ends. The CDR3 has 16 residues. CDR3 region: CASSLGGRANTGELFS. CDR3 sequence (DNA): TGTGCCAGCAGCTTAGGGGGACGGGCGAACACCGGGGAGCTGTTTTCT.

On this clonotype itself: This may be a read error, as it is one base from a much larger clone. This chain joins TRBV20-1 and TRBJ1-1; D not certain. Germline V lookup: CDR1 DFQATT, CDR2 SNEGSKA (reference sequence). CDR3 length: 13 residues. The CDR3 DNA reads as TGCAATGCTAGAGTACCCGGGAACACTGAAGCTTTCTTT. Encoded protein: CNARVPGNTEAFF.

Notes on this clonotype: A much larger clone lies one base from this, so it may be a read error. The chain uses TRBV2 and TRBJ2-1; tentatively, D is TRBD2 (5 bases). From germline, CDR1 is SNHLY and CDR2 FYNNEI. This CDR3 has 13 amino acids. V was shortened by 7 bases and J by 5 bases, with 12 bases between the two germline ends. The CDR3: CASNPLAHNEQFF. CDR3 DNA: TGTGCCAGCAACCCCCTAGCCCACAATGAGCAGTTCTTC.

V gene TRBV7-2 combines with J gene TRBJ2-1; 9 bases are a match to TRBD2. Looked up from germline, CDR1 is SGHTA and CDR2 is FQGNSA. The CDR3 has 15 amino acids. The V gene end was trimmed by 2 bases and the J gene end by 10 bases; junction bases not matched to a gene: 9. CDR3 loop: CASSLPREGVFEQFF. The CDR3 bases are TGTGCCAGCAGCTTACCGCGGGAGGGGGTATTCGAGCAGTTCTTC.

There are many counts of this clonotype. The chain has TRBV7-9 and TRBJ1-2, with 8 bases matching TRBD1. J was trimmed by 3 bases and V by 1 base; bases with no gene match: 4. Germline V gene lookup returns CDR1 SEHNR and CDR2 FQNEAQ (reference sequence). The CDR3 totals 15 residues. CDR3 bases: TGTGCCAGCAGCTTAGAGTCAGGGGGCCACTATGGCTACACCTTC. The encoded protein is CASSLESGGHYGYTF.

This clonotype occurred many times. The chain carries TRBV11-2 and TRBJ1-2; 7 nucleotides align to TRBD1. Germline CDR1 and CDR2: SGHAT and FQNNGV. CDR3 length equals 12 residues. V lost 5 bases and J lost 8; bases outside the gene matches: 5. CDR3 nucleotide sequence: TGTGCCAGCAGCGGACAGGCGGCCGGCTACACCTTC. This translates into CASSGQAAGYTF. Using reference TRBV11-2 and TRBJ1-2 for the parts outside the CDR3, the full variable domain is EAGVAQSPRYKIIEKRQSVAFWCNPISGHATLYWYQQILGQGPKLLIQFQNNGVVDDSQLPKDRFSAERLKGVDSTLKIQPAKLEDSAVYLCASSGQAAGYTFGSGTRLTVV.

This clonotype was detected many times. The gene calls are TRBV6-5 and TRBJ2-7; TRBD1 aligns across 7 bases. The CDR3 is 15 amino acids. CDR1 and CDR2 from the germline V gene are MNHEY and SVGAGI. J lost 6 bases, V lost 0 bases, and 8 bases had no gene match. The CDR3: CASSYSGGDPGEQYF. In DNA, the CDR3 is TGTGCCAGCAGTTACTCAGGGGGCGACCCGGGCGAGCAGTACTTC.

This clonotype was observed many times. V is TRBV12-3 or TRBV12-4 and J is TRBJ2-1; TRBD1 matches at 10 bases. V shed 4 bases, J shed 6 bases, and the junction held 9 bases outside the gene matches. The CDR3 runs 16 residues. CDR3 nucleotide sequence: TGTGCCAGCAGTTGGGTGGGACAGGGGCCGGGCAATGAGCAGTTCTTC. As protein: CASSWVGQGPGNEQFF.

In the case of this clonotype: Since a much larger clone is just one base distant, this may be a read error. The gene calls are TRBV19 and TRBJ1-2, with TRBD1 matching over 10 bases. The CDR3 contains 14 residues. Germline CDR1 LNHDA, CDR2 SQIVND (reference sequence). Trimming took 5 bases from V and 7 from J; bases not matched to a gene: 7. The DNA for the CDR3 is TGTGCCAGTAGTCCCTCGGGACAGGGGCTTGGCTACACCTTC. Its protein product is CASSPSGQGLGYTF.

A remark on this clonotype: The junction differs from germline at one of its ends, possibly a read error. V gene TRBV2 combines with J gene TRBJ1-2; D is ambiguous. The germline gives CDR1 SNHLY, CDR2 FYNNEI. The CDR3 extends over 15 amino acids. The CDR3 is CASSKAGVLDYGYTF. The CDR3 bases are TGTGCCAGCAGTAAAGCCGGTGTTTTGGACTATGGCTACACCTTT.

This clonotype came up many times. The chain recombines TRBV5-1 with TRBJ1-2; D may be TRBD1 (5 bases). The CDR3 runs 14 residues. V shed 4 bases and J shed 8 bases, with 18 bases lying between them. Germline V lookup: CDR1 SGHRS, CDR2 YFSETQ. The CDR3 sequence is CASSQGGGSGGYTF. The CDR3 DNA reads TGCGCCAGCAGCCAGGGCGGAGGCTCTGGGGGCTACACCTTC.

A word on this clonotype: A much larger clone differs by one base, so this may be a read error. The chain combines TRBV7-6 with TRBJ1-2, with D unresolved. Trimming cost V 5 bases and J 4 bases, with 23 bases left between them. CDR1 SGHVS and CDR2 FNYEAQ come from the germline V gene. The CDR3 consists of 17 residues. The DNA for the CDR3 is TGTGCCAGCAGCCGTGAAACTGAATCTCGAAAGACCTATGGCTACACCTTC. Translated, it gives CASSRETESRKTYGYTF.

This clonotype was seen only a few times. V and J are TRBV5-4 and TRBJ2-5, with unresolved D. Germline V lookup: CDR1 SGHNT, CDR2 YYREEE (reference sequence). V shed 2 bases and J shed 5 bases, with 7 bases lying between them. This CDR3 region has 12 residues. The CDR3 protein is CASSLVRETQYF. The CDR3 region has the DNA TGTGCCAGCAGCTTAGTTAGGGAGACCCAGTACTTC.